The rows below give T cell receptor beta chains drawn from one sample of a study of blood T cell repertoires in COVID-19. This table comes from immunoSEQ multiplex PCR, and its TCRdb copy is limited to in-frame clones, with some not included. The sample has 250,000 to 350,000 clones, about 90% seen once. Sequenced: peripheral blood. The receptors shown here come from a woman in her 50s with COVID-19, enrolled during active disease. CDR3s include the opening cysteine and the closing phenylalanine or tryptophan. The D gene is left open where the match is weak. Clone size, where shown, is once, few, many, or a class for clones that have expanded.

abundance	v_gene	j_gene	d_gene	CDR3nt	CDR3aa
-	TRBV27	TRBJ2-5	TRBD1	TGTGCCAGCAGTTTATCCCCTGGACAGGGTGGAGAGACCCAGTACTTC	CASSLSPGQGGETQYF
-	TRBV19	TRBJ1-5	-	TGTGCCAGTAGTACAGATTCACAGGTACCGCCCCAGCATTTT	CASSTDSQVPPQHF
-	TRBV15	TRBJ2-1	TRBD2	TGTGCCACCAGCAGAGTCTTGCGGGAGCCCCCTACTGAGCAGTTCTTC	CATSRVLREPPTEQFF
-	TRBV18	TRBJ1-4	TRBD1	TGTGCCAGCTCACCACCAATGATGGGACAGGGCCTTGCAACTAATGAAAAACTGTTTTTT	CASSPPMMGQGLATNEKLFF
-	TRBV19	TRBJ2-5	TRBD1	TGTGCCAGTAGTATGGAAGGGGGCTTGGATCAAGAGACCCAGTACTTC	CASSMEGGLDQETQYF
-	TRBV6-5	TRBJ2-7	TRBD1	TGTGCCAGCAGCCGCACAGGGGCCTGGAGCGAGCAGTACTTC	CASSRTGAWSEQYF
-	TRBV7-3	TRBJ1-1	-	TGTGCCAGCAGCTCGACAGTAATGAACACTGAAGCTTTCTTT	CASSSTVMNTEAFF
once	TRBV9	TRBJ1-5	-	TGTGCCAGCAGCGTATCAGGGTCCACACCCCAGCATTTT	CASSVSGSTPQHF
-	TRBV4-3	TRBJ2-7	-	TGCGCCAGCAGCCAACATGGCGCTCAGGGGGGCCCCCCCTACGAGCAGTACTTC	CASSQHGAQGGPPYEQYF
-	TRBV29-1	TRBJ2-5	TRBD2	TGCAGCGTGACCGGGACTAGCCTGGAGTGGCAAGAGACCCAGTACTTC	CSVTGTSLEWQETQYF
-	TRBV6-5	TRBJ1-1	-	TGTGCCAGCAGAAACAGGGAGGGGAACACTGAAGCTTTCTTT	CASRNREGNTEAFF
-	TRBV25-1	TRBJ1-2	-	TGTGCCAGCAGTGAATCCAGGATTAACTATGGCTACACCTTC	CASSESRINYGYTF
-	TRBV5-6	TRBJ1-4	-	TGTGCCAGCAGCCAGTTGACAGACACAACTAATGAAAAACTGTTTTTT	CASSQLTDTTNEKLFF
-	TRBV9	TRBJ2-2	-	TGTGCCAGCAGCGGACAGTTCCACGGGGAGCTGTTTTTT	CASSGQFHGELFF
-	TRBV12-3/TRBV12-4	TRBJ1-5	-	TGTGCCAGTAACAGGGCTCCTCAGCCCCAGCATTTT	CASNRAPQPQHF
once	TRBV30	TRBJ1-2	-	TGTGCCTGGAGTTACTCGGAGACTAACTATGGCTACACCTTC	CAWSYSETNYGYTF
-	TRBV11-3	TRBJ2-7	-	TGTGCCAGCAGCTCTCGGGACAACCCCTACGAGCAGTACTTC	CASSSRDNPYEQYF
-	TRBV19	TRBJ1-2	TRBD1	TGTGCCAGTAGTACACCGGGACAGCGATTATATGGCTACACCTTC	CASSTPGQRLYGYTF
-	TRBV6-5	TRBJ2-7	-	TGTGCCAGCAGTCGTCAGGGGGGAAGCTCCTACGAGCAGTACTTC	CASSRQGGSSYEQYF
-	TRBV29-1	TRBJ1-5	TRBD1	TGCAGCGTAGGGACAGGGGGAGGCAATCAGCCCCAGCATTTT	CSVGTGGGNQPQHF
-	TRBV7-2	TRBJ2-4	TRBD1	TGTGCCAGCAGCTTAGCGATGGACAGGGTAAACATTCAGTACTTC	CASSLAMDRVNIQYF
-	TRBV9	TRBJ1-5	-	TGTGCCAGCAGCGTAGGCGTTTATCAGCCCCAGCATTTT	CASSVGVYQPQHF
-	TRBV11-2	TRBJ2-3	TRBD1	TGTGCCAGCAGCCTCGACAGGGCCACAGATACGCAGTATTTT	CASSLDRATDTQYF
-	TRBV29-1	TRBJ1-1	TRBD1	TGCAGCGTCACCGACAGGGAGAGAATGAACACTGAAGCTTTCTTT	CSVTDRERMNTEAFF
-	TRBV28	TRBJ2-1	TRBD1	TGTGCCAGCAGTTCAGACAGGGAAGGCCTCGAGCAGTTCTTC	CASSSDREGLEQFF
-	TRBV9	TRBJ1-2	-	TGTGCCAGCAGCGACGGGACTACAGGGCCCTATGGCTACACCTTC	CASSDGTTGPYGYTF
-	TRBV27	TRBJ1-5	-	TGTGCCAGCAGTCCCCAGTGGAATCAGCCCCAGCATTTT	CASSPQWNQPQHF
-	TRBV6-5	TRBJ1-3	-	TGTGCCAGCAGCCGTCAGGGGTTTGGCGGAAACACCATATATTTT	CASSRQGFGGNTIYF
once	TRBV4-1	TRBJ2-2	-	TGCGCCAGCAGCCAAGATAGGCTAGGGGGTGCCGGGGAGCTGTTTTTT	CASSQDRLGGAGELFF
-	TRBV9	TRBJ2-3	TRBD1	TGTGCCAGCAGCGTAGCTATAGGGGGCCGGGGAGATACGCAGTATTTT	CASSVAIGGRGDTQYF
once	TRBV7-9	TRBJ2-1	TRBD2	TGTGCCTCTGAACTCCCGGGACTAGCGGGAGGGTTCGGGTACAATGAGCAGTTCTTC	CASELPGLAGGFGYNEQFF
-	TRBV5-6	TRBJ2-3	-	TGTGCCAGCAGCCTGCTGGGGACACCTACTAGCACAGATACGCAGTATTTT	CASSLLGTPTSTDTQYF